Sequencing of this T cell receptor (beta chain) was carried out in a study of molecular identifiers for immune sequencing clone quantification listed by TCRdb under 2018. Regarding the complete study: In a replicate experiment, RNA from roughly 18,000 or 92,000 naive CD8 T cells was split into five aliquots, four of which were sequenced. This methods study used CD8 T cells to benchmark TCR RNA copy counting and molecular-identifier clustering-based TCR repertoire sequencing (MIDCIRS).

Library preparation employed PCR. Sequencing was performed on a NextSeq 500. Bulk TCR libraries were prepared as previously described, using TCR primers listed in Table S5. The Qiagen AllPrep DNA/RNA kit was used to purify total RNA. Reads from multiple sequencing runs of the same library were pooled before analysis. As for how the authors treated the data: Only reads with exact TCR constant sequence were kept, trimmed to 150 nt, and grouped by their 12-nt molecular barcodes. Reads inside each barcode group were sub-clustered using a 15% Levenshtein threshold, and a quality-weighted consensus sequence was constructed for each RNA molecule. Non-functional sequences were removed, as were lower-count sequences one edit away from another. Barcode sub-clusters with fewer than 20% of the maximum read count were removed, based on fitting two negative binomial distributions. The public reads were reprocessed in TCRdb via fastp at Q25 and MiXCR, keeping in-frame beta chains. Every distinct CDR3 protein forms one entry, paired with its most common genes and DNA. TCRdb's processing, not the study's, gives the V and J calls here. The sample table holds 97,000 or so distinct CDR3 sequences, of which 35% were seen once. Of the sample, less than 10% falls within the top ten clones.

Libraries of naive CD8 T cells were generated from approximately 20,000 to 1,000,000 sorted cells, with 10%, 30% or 50% of the purified RNA used. Naive CD8 T cells, defined as CD8+CD4-CCR7+CD45RA+, were FACS-sorted into RLT Plus buffer on a BD FACSAria II. To test detection sensitivity, Jurkat RNA equal to around 11 TCR copies was added to samples of roughly 18,000-1,100,000 naive CD8 T cells. Enrichment of CD8 T cells was done with RosetteSep CD8+ T Cell Enrichment Cocktail plus Ficoll-Paque, and ACK red cell lysis came afterward. Concerning this clonotype itself: This receptor's antigen is unknown. Base-call qualities are not available, and no considerably larger clone is one nucleotide away.

Broad study findings and their caveats: Without barcode sub-clustering, chimeric consensus sequences inflated TCR diversity; chimeras reached as high as 47%. Highly expanded clone sizes could be underestimated if identical TCR molecules share a barcode. Spiked-in Jurkat TCR RNA equivalent to a single cell was reported to be detectable even among one million naive CD8 T cells. In CMV-specific effector cells, clones with more than 20 RNA copies accounted for over 97% of molecules, whereas in naive cells such clones accounted for under 1%. The naive libraries included spiked-in Jurkat TCR RNA (fewer than 11 copies' worth), and this Jurkat TCR RNA is not part of the donor repertoire. Modeling indicated approximately 2.7 TCR RNA copies recovered per cell, compared with around 10 by digital PCR, which implies a capture efficiency of around 30%.

As encoded in the germline V gene, CDR1 is MDHEN while CDR2 is SYDVKM. From cysteine to phenylalanine, the CDR3 is 15 amino acids long. The CDR3 DNA has 45 bases and is translated from base 1. V is clipped by 2 bases and J by 2 bases, and the sequence between their germline boundaries is 10 bases long. The sequence was obtained from a human donor in good health. Some libraries in this study had Jurkat cell RNA spiked in. The chain is encoded by TRBV28 joined to TRBJ2-1; the D segment could be TRBD1, given 6 matching bases. Specimen: naive CD8+ T cells from blood, with Jurkat cell RNA spiked in. This specimen's cell subset or site label, per the study, means: FACS-sorted CD8+CD4-CCR7+CD45RA+ naive T cells. CDR3 sequence: CASSLIAGAYNEQFF. The DNA reads as follows: TGTGCCAGCAGTTTAATAGCAGGGGCCTACAATGAGCAGTTCTTC.